This TCR beta chain was found in a study of T cell clonality in common variable immunodeficiency. This clone occurred a few times. Only one base separates this from a far larger clonotype, so it likely reflects a read error. The read is 3 residues too short to cover the CDR3 end, so that end is filled in from the germline J gene. The V gene's germline CDR1 is SGHTA and CDR2 FQGNSA. The CDR3 extends over 15 amino acids. Equal genomic DNA amounts from CVID and control samples were sequenced. Method: immunoSEQ multiplex PCR; TCRdb's copy keeps in-frame clones and lacks some. Listed for the sample are roughly 50,000 clones, none seen a single time.

The sample comprised peripheral blood mononuclear cells. The TCR comes from a person aged 18 to 75 in good health. The chain couples TRBV7-2 to TRBJ2-7, with TRBD2 matching 10 bases. This chain's CDR3 is CVSSPIAGGLYEQYF. The DNA read from the CDR3 is TGTGTCAGCAGTCCAATAGCGGGAGGCCTCTACGAG.